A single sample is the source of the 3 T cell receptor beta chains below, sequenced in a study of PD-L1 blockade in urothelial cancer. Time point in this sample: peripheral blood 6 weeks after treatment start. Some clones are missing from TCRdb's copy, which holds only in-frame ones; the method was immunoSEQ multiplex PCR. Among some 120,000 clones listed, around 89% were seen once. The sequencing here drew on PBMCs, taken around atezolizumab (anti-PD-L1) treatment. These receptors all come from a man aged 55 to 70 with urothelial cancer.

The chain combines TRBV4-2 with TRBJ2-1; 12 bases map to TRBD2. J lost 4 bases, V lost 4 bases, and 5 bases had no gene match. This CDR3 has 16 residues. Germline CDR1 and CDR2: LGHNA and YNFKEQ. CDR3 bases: TGTGCCAGCAGCCGAGGCGGGACTAGCGGGTACAATGAGCAGTTCTTC. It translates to CASSRGGTSGYNEQFF.

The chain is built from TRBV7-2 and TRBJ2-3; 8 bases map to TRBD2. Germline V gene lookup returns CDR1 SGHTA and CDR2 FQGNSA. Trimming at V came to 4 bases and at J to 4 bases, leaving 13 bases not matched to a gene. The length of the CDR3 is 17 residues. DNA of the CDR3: TGTGCCAGCAGCTCTGTGGGGTACGGGGGGGCATCAGATACGCAGTATTTT. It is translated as CASSSVGYGGASDTQYF.

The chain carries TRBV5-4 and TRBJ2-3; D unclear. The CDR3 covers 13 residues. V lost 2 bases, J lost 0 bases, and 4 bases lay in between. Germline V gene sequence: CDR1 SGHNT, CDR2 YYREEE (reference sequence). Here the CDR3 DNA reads TGTGCCAGCAGCTTCTATAGCACAGATACGCAGTATTTT. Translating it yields CASSFYSTDTQYF.